These 12 T cell receptor beta chains came from one sample sequenced in a study of beta chain features in type 1 diabetes. Points from the study as a whole: Researchers report that Type 1 diabetes patients had moderately but significantly shorter TCRB CDR3s across all four CD4+ subsets.

The entirety of the isolated RNA underwent reverse transcription, so expressed TCRB transcripts were sequenced. Only in-frame clones appear in the TCRdb table, and some are missing; sequencing was by immunoSEQ multiplex PCR. This sample has about 400,000 clones, with 10% to 15% found just once. Their antigens remain unidentified. Sequenced sample: naive CD4+ T cells from blood. All receptors come from a woman in her late teens or twenties with type 1 diabetes.

The CDR3 DNA reads TGTGCCAGCAGCCAAGAGCCGCTAGCCTTAAGAGAGACCCAGTACTTC. This gives the protein CASSQEPLALRETQYF. The J gene is TRBJ2-5, the V gene TRBV4-2, with D possibly matching TRBD2 (5 bases). CDR3 length: 16 amino acids. V lost 0 bases and J 4 bases, leaving 15 bases between the germline ends. Germline loops: CDR1 LGHNA, CDR2 YNFKEQ.

This clone was counted a few times. The CDR3 sequence is CAWSGGTGVRAEAFF. The CDR3 bases are TGTGCCTGGAGTGGCGGGACAGGGGTTAGGGCTGAAGCTTTCTTT. The rearrangement links TRBV30 to TRBJ1-1; 10 nucleotides agree with TRBD1. CDR1 is GTSNPN and CDR2 is SVGIG in the germline V gene (reference sequence). This CDR3 contains 15 residues. With 1 base clipped from V and 6 bases from J, the junction kept 8 bases outside the gene matches.

This sequence joins TRBV19 and TRBJ2-4, with D unresolved. There are 15 residues in the CDR3. Germline V gives CDR1 LNHDA, CDR2 SQIVND (reference sequence). Trimming took 5 bases from V and 1 from J, leaving 12 bases between them. CDR3 bases: TGTGCCAGTAGTCCCCTCTTCGGGGCCAAAAACATTCAGTACTTC. It yields the protein CASSPLFGAKNIQYF.

V and J are TRBV15 and TRBJ2-2; 13 bases align to TRBD2. CDR1 and CDR2 (germline): LNHNV, YYDKDF (reference sequence). The CDR3 sequence is 18 residues long. The V gene end was trimmed by 3 bases and the J gene end by 7 bases; junction bases not matched to a gene: 11. CDR3 bases: TGTGCCACCAGCAGGGGGACTAGCGGGGATTCGGGCGGCGGGGAGCTGTTTTTT. It specifies CATSRGTSGDSGGGELFF.

The rearrangement uses TRBV9 and TRBJ2-3; 8 bases align to TRBD1. The CDR3 runs 17 residues. V lost 3 bases and J lost 1; bases outside the gene matches: 10. The germline V gene encodes CDR1 SGDLS and CDR2 YYNGEE. The CDR3 sequence: CASSARQGNGGTDTQYF. CDR3 DNA sequence: TGTGCCAGCAGCGCCCGACAGGGGAACGGGGGCACAGATACGCAGTATTTT.

In its sample, this clone was seen a few times. The chain is built from TRBV7-2 and TRBJ2-1, with 7 bases fitting TRBD1. V lost 5 bases to trimming and J lost 8 bases; unmatched junction nucleotides: 3. The CDR3 sequence is 12 residues long. Germline values: CDR1 SGHTA, CDR2 FQGNSA. The CDR3 reads CASSPDRDEQFF. The DNA for the CDR3 is TGTGCCAGCAGCCCAGACAGGGATGAGCAGTTCTTC.

This clone was seen only a few times. CDR3 protein: CASSLWGQEAFF. The CDR3, as DNA: TGCGCCAGCAGCCTTTGGGGACAGGAAGCTTTCTTT. This rearrangement joins TRBV4-3 to TRBJ1-1; TRBD1 aligns across 7 bases. The germline V gene encodes CDR1 LGHNA and CDR2 YSLEER. The CDR3 runs to 12 residues. V lost 4 bases and J lost 8; bases outside the gene matches: 4.

This clone appeared a few times. The rearrangement links TRBV5-8 to TRBJ2-5, with D possibly matching TRBD2 (6 bases). CDR3 size: 10 residues. Germline V gives CDR1 SGHTS, CDR2 YDEGEE. The V end lost 4 bases, the J end lost 9 bases, and 7 bases lay between the germline ends. DNA for the CDR3: TGTGCCAGCAGCGCGGGACCCCAGTACTTC. This encodes CASSAGPQYF.

This clone was recorded a few times. The chain's CDR3 is CASALWPLEQFF. The CDR3 DNA is TGTGCCAGCGCCCTTTGGCCTCTTGAGCAGTTCTTC. This chain uses TRBV25-1 with TRBJ2-1; D ambiguous. Germline V gene data show CDR1 as MGHDK and CDR2 as SYGVNS. The CDR3 extends over 12 amino acids. With 8 bases removed from V and 9 bases from J, the gap between germline ends came to 14 bases.

The rearrangement links TRBV10-3 to TRBJ2-7, with a tentative D call TRBD2 (6 bases). The CDR3 is 14 amino acids. V was shortened by 4 bases and J by 5 bases, with 15 bases between the two germline ends. CDR1 is ENHRY, CDR2 SYGVKD, per germline. DNA of the CDR3: TGTGCCATCAGTGCGGCGGGAATGGTAAACGAGCAGTACTTC. This translates into CAISAAGMVNEQYF.

The V call is TRBV28, the J call TRBJ2-7; D not certain. V shed 2 bases and J shed 3 bases, with 11 bases lying between them. The CDR3 has 14 amino acids. The germline CDR1 and CDR2 sequences are MDHEN and SYDVKM. As DNA, the CDR3 is TGTGCCAGCAGTTTACCCCCCTCCCTCTACGAGCAGTACTTC. This codes for CASSLPPSLYEQYF.

This clone was seen only a few times. The chain joins TRBV5-1 to TRBJ2-1; D gene uncertain. The CDR3 loop spans 15 amino acids. Deletions cut 8 bases from V and 0 bases from J, with 15 bases between. The germline V gene encodes CDR1 SGHRS and CDR2 YFSETQ. The chain's CDR3 is CASHQGESSYNEQFF. CDR3 nucleotide sequence: TGCGCCAGTCATCAAGGAGAGAGCTCCTACAATGAGCAGTTCTTC.